A single T cell receptor beta chain is shown here with its context. In blood CD8+ and CD4+ T cells, TCR beta underwent sequencing. The multiple sclerosis controls were treatment-naive patients, and their relapsing-remitting disease was stable or active. The data were obtained in a study of CD8 T cells in Susac syndrome. RNA was extracted with the RNeasy kit, and a quantity of about 0.5 to 1 ug was reverse transcribed using random hexamers. Amplification of TCR beta CDR3 was carried out by immunoSEQ multiplex PCR, which covered 54 Vbeta and 13 Jbeta segments. TCRdb re-called the immunoSEQ multiplex PCR reads with MiXCR, one entry per CDR3 protein. The repertoire holds some 300,000 distinct CDR3 sequences, with 75% to 90% as singletons. There are 16 residues in the CDR3. V was clipped by 5 bases and J by 6 bases; unmatched bases: 6. Per the germline V gene, CDR1 is LNHDA and CDR2 is SQIVND (reference sequence).

The sequenced sample was CD8+ T cells from PBMCs. This clonotype was sampled from a human donor with multiple sclerosis. This chain joins TRBV19 and TRBJ2-1; the match to TRBD2 covers 14 bases. The CDR3 bases are TGTGCCAGTAGTCCCCAAGGACTAGCGGGAGGCAATGAGCAGTTCTTC. This encodes CASSPQGLAGGNEQFF.